The clone carrying this T cell receptor (beta chain) was counted a single time. Its target is not known. This specimen comes from a study of T cell responses to AZD1222 COVID-19 vaccine. Points from the study as a whole: In all cases, repertoires were sampled only after the peak T cell response.

CDR1 and CDR2 (germline): SGHAT, FQNNGV. This CDR3 comprises 13 residues. The V end lost 1 base, the J end lost 0 bases, and 3 bases lay between the germline ends. The table came from immunoSEQ multiplex PCR; TCRdb's copy has only in-frame clones and leaves some out. Among 160,000 or so clones listed, more than 70% were seen once. This receptor was identified in an adult in good health. Sequenced here: peripheral blood, sampled on day 0 of AZD1222 vaccination. V and J are TRBV11-2 and TRBJ1-1; no reliable D call. DNA for the CDR3: TGTGCCAGCAGCTTAGTTATGAACACTGAAGCTTTCTTT. Translated, it gives CASSLVMNTEAFF. Using reference TRBV11-2 and TRBJ1-1 for the parts outside the CDR3, the full variable domain is EAGVAQSPRYKIIEKRQSVAFWCNPISGHATLYWYQQILGQGPKLLIQFQNNGVVDDSQLPKDRFSAERLKGVDSTLKIQPAKLEDSAVYLCASSLVMNTEAFFGQGTRLTVV.